These 29 T cell receptor beta chains came from one sample sequenced in a study of spatial heterogeneity in lung cancer. As for time point: blood at routine non-recurrence follow-up after resection. TCRdb re-called the 5' RACE reads through MiXCR, storing one row per CDR3 protein. The data contain around 3,000 distinct CDR3 sequences, roughly 51% of them seen just once; the ten biggest clones take up less than 3.5%. Sequenced material: PBMCs, taken at follow-up. The receptors here all came from a male donor with early-stage non-small cell lung cancer.

This clonotype was seen only once. This beta chain came through as a stray read in a library set up for alpha chains, and its size says little. V and J are TRBV28 and TRBJ2-2, with D unclear. Trimming took 11 bases from V and 5 from J, leaving 12 bases between them. The CDR3 has 12 residues. CDR1 MDHEN and CDR2 SYDVKM come from the germline V gene. CDR3 protein: CALSGRTGELFF. The DNA for the CDR3 is TGTGCCCTCTCGGGTAGGACCGGGGAGCTGTTTTTT.

With regard to this clonotype: This beta chain is a stray sequence in a library constructed for alpha chains; its clone size is not meaningful. The genes are TRBV5-1 and TRBJ2-1, with D uncertain. V was clipped by 1 base and J by 5 bases, with 10 bases between them. The CDR3 length is 14 residues. Germline V gives CDR1 SGHRS, CDR2 YFSETQ. CDR3 in amino acids: CASSLWVGHNEQFF. CDR3 bases: TGCGCCAGCAGCTTGTGGGTGGGCCACAATGAGCAGTTCTTC.

Concerning this clonotype itself: This beta chain slipped into a library made for alpha chains as a stray read, so its size is not meaningful. This chain connects TRBV18 to TRBJ2-1; 9 bases agree with TRBD1. This CDR3 has 16 amino acids. Germline CDR1 is KGHSH and CDR2 is LQKENI. J was trimmed by 6 bases and V by 3 bases; bases with no gene match: 9. CDR3 nucleotides: TGTGCCAGCTCACCTTCCGGGGACAGGGTCATCAATGAGCAGTTCTTC. Its protein product is CASSPSGDRVINEQFF.

On this clonotype: The library was designed around alpha chains, so this beta chain is a stray read whose abundance carries little weight. V usage is TRBV28 and J usage is TRBJ1-5; a possible D gene is TRBD1 (5 bases). The CDR3 totals 16 residues. The germline CDR1 and CDR2 sequences are MDHEN and SYDVKM. V was clipped by 6 bases and J by 1 base, with 16 bases between them. CDR3 residues: CASSHSKGKSNQPQHF. The CDR3 DNA sequence: TGTGCCAGCAGCCATTCAAAGGGGAAAAGCAATCAGCCCCAGCATTTT.

This clonotype has only a few counts. This beta chain is an unintended read in a library built for alpha chains; its size means little. CDR3 region: CASSLDLGSNQPQHF. The CDR3 nucleotides read TGTGCCAGCAGCTTGGACCTGGGGAGCAATCAGCCCCAGCATTTT. J is TRBJ1-5 and V is TRBV7-2; no reliable D call. V was pared by 3 bases and J by 1 base, with 10 bases between. The CDR3 spans 15 residues. Germline V CDR1 and CDR2: SGHTA, FQGNSA.

Details on this clonotype: Since the library was made to target alpha chains, this beta chain is a stray read and its abundance is not meaningful. The chain employs TRBV18 and TRBJ2-7; 8 nucleotides align to TRBD2. The CDR3 contains 15 residues. Germline CDR1 reads KGHSH; CDR2 reads LQKENI. The J segment lost 2 bases and the V segment lost 5 bases, leaving 8 bases of the junction unmatched. CDR3 DNA sequence: TGTGCCAGCTCAAAGCTTAGCGGGGATGCCTACGAGCAGTACTTC. This codes for CASSKLSGDAYEQYF.

Comments on this clonotype: This beta chain is a stray sequence in a library constructed for alpha chains; its clone size is not meaningful. V is TRBV7-2 and J is TRBJ1-5; no clear D. This CDR3 contains 16 residues. CDR1 and CDR2 (germline): SGHTA, FQGNSA. V was clipped by 1 base and J by 0 bases, with 10 bases between them. The CDR3 here is CASSLVGGYSNQPQHF. CDR3 bases: TGTGCCAGCAGCTTAGTGGGCGGCTATAGCAATCAGCCCCAGCATTTT.

Comment on this clonotype: A library made for alpha chains picked up this beta chain off target, so its size means little. The chain links TRBV10-3 to TRBJ2-7, with D perhaps matching TRBD1 or TRBD2 (5 bases each). With 5 bases removed from V and 1 base from J, the gap between germline ends came to 9 bases. Germline CDR1 and CDR2: ENHRY and SYGVKD. The CDR3 runs 13 residues. CDR3 in amino acids: CAISRDGSYEQYF. The DNA of the CDR3 is TGTGCCATCAGTCGGGACGGGTCCTACGAGCAGTACTTC.

Comments on this clonotype: This beta chain is off target for a library built for alpha chains, so its abundance means little. V gene TRBV3-1 combines with J gene TRBJ2-2; D remains unclear. CDR1 is LGHDT, CDR2 YNNKEL, per germline (reference sequence). The CDR3 covers 14 residues. The germline V and J ends were trimmed by 1 base and 4 bases, with 7 bases remaining between them. The CDR3 DNA follows: TGTGCCAGCAGCCAAGGTTCGGGCACCGGGGAGCTGTTTTTT. Amino acid sequence: CASSQGSGTGELFF. Using reference TRBV3-1 and TRBJ2-2 for the parts outside the CDR3, the full variable domain is DTAVSQTPKYLVTQMGNDKSIKCEQNLGHDTMYWYKQDSKKFLKIMFSYNNKELIINETVPNRFSPKSPDKAHLNLHINSLELGDSAVYFCASSQGSGTGELFFGEGSRLTVL.

As to this clonotype: Since it is a stray read in a library aimed at alpha chains, this beta chain has a size that is not meaningful. The V call is TRBV20-1, the J call TRBJ2-7; D gene uncertain. Germline V lookup: CDR1 DFQATT, CDR2 SNEGSKA (reference sequence). The CDR3 contains 14 residues. Deletions cut 3 bases from V and 3 bases from J, with 15 bases between. The CDR3, as DNA: TGCAGTGCTAGTAAAGTTTCTCTCGGCTACGAGCAGTACTTC. Amino acid sequence: CSASKVSLGYEQYF.

On this clonotype itself: This beta chain lies outside the target of a library built for alpha chains; its clone size means little. The chain combines TRBV28 with TRBJ2-3; TRBD1 matches 7 bases. The J segment lost 0 bases and the V segment lost 7 bases, leaving 4 bases of the junction unmatched. CDR1 is MDHEN and CDR2 is SYDVKM in the germline V gene. The CDR3 has 14 amino acids. The DNA of the CDR3 is TGTGCCAGCAACCCGGACAGGAGCACAGATACGCAGTATTTT. Translation gives CASNPDRSTDTQYF.

This clonotype was observed a few times. Because this beta chain is a stray read in a library intended to capture alpha chains, its abundance should not be given much weight. This rearrangement joins TRBV20-1 to TRBJ2-3, with a tentative D call TRBD2 (6 bases). The CDR3 contains 15 residues. Trimming cost V 0 bases and J 2 bases, with 12 bases left between them. Germline CDR1 is DFQATT and CDR2 is SNEGSKA (reference sequence). CDR3 nucleotides: TGCAGTGCTAGAGATTCCGGGAGAGTCACAGATACGCAGTATTTT. Protein sequence: CSARDSGRVTDTQYF.

This clonotype turned up a few times. Because the library targeted alpha chains, this beta chain is an off-target read whose size means little. The chain has TRBV4-1 and TRBJ2-7, with D tentatively TRBD2 (5 bases). The CDR3 length is 13 residues. V gave up 3 bases and J gave up 3 bases, with 9 bases separating them. CDR1 MGHRA and CDR2 YSYEKL come from the germline V gene. CDR3 amino acids: CASSQRGSYEQYF. In DNA, the CDR3 is TGCGCCAGCAGCCAGAGAGGGAGCTACGAGCAGTACTTC.

About this clonotype: This beta chain slipped into a library made for alpha chains as a stray read, so its size is not meaningful. The rearrangement links TRBV23-1 to TRBJ2-7, with D tentatively TRBD1 (5 bases). TRBV23-1 is designated an ORF whose function remains uncertain. The CDR3 extends over 14 amino acids. V lost 4 bases, J lost 2 bases, and 12 bases lay in between. Written as DNA, the CDR3 is TGCGCCAGCAGTCGTCAGGGCTCCACCTACGAGCAGTACTTC. Translating gives CASSRQGSTYEQYF.

This clonotype was seen a few times. This beta chain turned up in a library designed for alpha chains; as an off-target read, its abundance says little. The J gene is TRBJ2-1, the V gene TRBV10-3; D gene ambiguous. Germline lookup yields CDR1 ENHRY and CDR2 SYGVKD. V lost 2 bases and J 0 bases, leaving 8 bases between the germline ends. The CDR3 totals 15 residues. CDR3 bases: TGTGCCATCAGTGAGGGCCAAAGCTCCTACAATGAGCAGTTCTTC. It translates to CAISEGQSSYNEQFF.

As concerns this clonotype: This beta chain is off target for a library built for alpha chains, so its abundance means little. The V call is TRBV18, the J call TRBJ2-4, with 8 bases identical to TRBD1. This CDR3 is built from 16 residues. The ends lost 3 bases at V and 8 bases at J; junction bases unmatched: 12. The germline V gene has CDR1 KGHSH and CDR2 LQKENI. The CDR3 spells CASSPTPTGTGDIQYF. CDR3 nucleotides: TGTGCCAGCTCACCGACCCCGACCGGGACAGGAGACATTCAGTACTTC.

Worth noting for this clonotype: Found in a library prepared for alpha chains, this beta chain is an off-target read, and its abundance has little meaning. V is TRBV6-5 and J is TRBJ2-5; TRBD2 aligns across 10 bases. The V segment lost 6 bases and the J segment 2 bases; nucleotides outside the gene matches: 9. This CDR3 is built from 16 residues. The germline V gene encodes CDR1 MNHEY and CDR2 SVGAGI. DNA for the CDR3: TGTGCCAGCAGCCAAGCGGGAGGGGATGAGCAAGAGACCCAGTACTTC. Its protein is CASSQAGGDEQETQYF.

As concerns this clonotype: This beta chain slipped into a library made for alpha chains as a stray read, so its size is not meaningful. CDR3 loop: CASSLIIGGETQYF. DNA for the CDR3: TGTGCCAGCAGCTTGATCATAGGGGGCGAGACCCAGTACTTC. V usage is TRBV7-2 and J usage is TRBJ2-5, with TRBD1 identical over 7 bases. Germline V gene sequence: CDR1 SGHTA, CDR2 FQGNSA. V lost 3 bases, J lost 5 bases, and 6 bases stayed unmatched. The CDR3 loop spans 14 amino acids.

In its sample, this clonotype was seen a few times. This beta chain is off target for a library built for alpha chains, so its abundance means little. The chain has TRBV27 and TRBJ2-3, with D uncertain. Germline V gene lookup returns CDR1 MNHEY and CDR2 SMNVEV (reference sequence). The CDR3 totals 14 residues. V lost 6 bases and J 0 bases, leaving 10 bases between the germline ends. CDR3 amino acids: CASSPSSSTDTQYF. The CDR3 nucleotides are TGTGCCAGCAGCCCCTCCTCCAGCACAGATACGCAGTATTTT.

Of note for this clonotype: This beta chain was picked up by a library intended for alpha chains and is off target, so its count carries little meaning. The chain recombines TRBV19 with TRBJ2-7, with TRBD2 identical over 7 bases. V was pared by 5 bases and J by 0 bases, with 4 bases of the junction left unmatched. The CDR3 covers 14 residues. Germline CDR1 LNHDA, CDR2 SQIVND (reference sequence). CDR3 DNA sequence: TGTGCCAGTAGTCTCGGGGGGAGCTCCTACGAGCAGTACTTC. Translated: CASSLGGSSYEQYF.

About this clonotype itself: Because the library targeted alpha chains, this beta chain is an off-target read whose size means little. V and J are TRBV7-2 and TRBJ2-1; 7 nucleotides agree with TRBD1. The CDR3 extends over 15 amino acids. Trimming cost V 5 bases and J 9 bases; bases outside gene matches: 13. Germline V lookup: CDR1 SGHTA, CDR2 FQGNSA. CDR3 protein: CASSPAGGWLSEQFF. The CDR3, as DNA: TGTGCCAGCAGCCCCGCAGGGGGTTGGTTATCTGAGCAGTTCTTC. Full variable domain (missing parts from reference TRBV7-2 and TRBJ2-1): GAGVSQSPSNKVTEKGKDVELRCDPISGHTALYWYRQSLGQGLEFLIYFQGNSAPDKSGLPSDRFSAERTGGSVSTLTIQRTQQEDSAVYLCASSPAGGWLSEQFFGPGTRLTVL.

On this clonotype itself: The library was designed around alpha chains, so this beta chain is a stray read whose abundance carries little weight. The chain combines TRBV6-6 with TRBJ2-1, with 9 bases fitting TRBD2. V was pared by 6 bases and J by 8 bases, with 5 bases of the junction left unmatched. This CDR3 spans 13 amino acids. Germline CDR1 is MNHNY and CDR2 is SVGAGI (reference sequence). DNA of the CDR3: TGTGCCAGCAGGAGCGGGAGGCCCGATGAGCAGTTCTTC. As protein: CASRSGRPDEQFF.

A remark on this clonotype: With the library built for alpha chains, this beta chain is off target and its frequency is not meaningful. The genes are TRBV28 and TRBJ1-2; TRBD1 is a possible D gene (5 bases). The CDR3 length is 12 residues. V was trimmed by 6 bases and J by 11 bases, leaving 16 bases between them. Germline CDR1 reads MDHEN; CDR2 reads SYDVKM. The CDR3 is CASSSAIKGYTF. The CDR3 DNA sequence: TGTGCCAGCAGCTCTGCTATTAAGGGGTACACCTTC.

This clonotype was recorded a few times. This beta chain is a stray sequence in a library constructed for alpha chains; its clone size is not meaningful. The V gene is TRBV12-5, the J gene TRBJ2-4; D is uncertain. CDR1 LGHNT and CDR2 FRNRAP come from the germline V gene. The V end lost 3 bases, the J end lost 9 bases, and 12 bases lay between the germline ends. The CDR3 totals 13 residues. CDR3 DNA sequence: TGTGCTAGTGGTTTTCAGTCTAAGGGCATTCAGTACTTC. Translated: CASGFQSKGIQYF.

The sample holds a few counts of this clonotype. This beta chain represents an off-target read in a library built for alpha chains; its size is of limited meaning. The V gene is TRBV7-8, the J gene TRBJ1-1; D unclear. Germline V CDR1 and CDR2: SGHVS, FQNEAQ. V was clipped by 2 bases and J by 3 bases, with 10 bases between them. This CDR3 contains 14 residues. This chain's CDR3 is CASSLWREDTEAFF. CDR3 nucleotide sequence: TGTGCCAGCAGCTTATGGAGGGAGGACACTGAAGCTTTCTTT.

With regard to this clonotype: Found in a library prepared for alpha chains, this beta chain is an off-target read, and its abundance has little meaning. The chain recombines TRBV28 with TRBJ2-5; the match to TRBD2 covers 7 bases. Germline CDR1 reads MDHEN; CDR2 reads SYDVKM. This CDR3 has 11 residues. J was trimmed by 5 bases and V by 6 bases; bases with no gene match: 0. The CDR3 DNA reads as TGTGCCAGCAGAGCGGGGGAGACCCAGTACTTC. Translation: CASRAGETQYF. Looking up the rest from reference TRBV28 and TRBJ2-5 gives the full variable domain: DVKVTQSSRYLVKRTGEKVFLECVQDMDHENMFWYRQDPGLGLRLIYFSYDVKMKEKGDIPEGYSVSREKKERFSLILESASTNQTSMYLCASRAGETQYFGPGTRLLVL.

With respect to this clonotype: As an off-target read in a library built for alpha chains, this beta chain has a frequency of little significance. The CDR3 region has the DNA TGCGCCAGCAGCTTGGACGGGACGGTCAACACCGGGGAGCTGTTTTTT. Translated, it gives CASSLDGTVNTGELFF. The chain has TRBV5-1 and TRBJ2-2; D is possibly TRBD1 or TRBD2 (5 bases each). The CDR3 length is 16 residues. Germline V gene sequence: CDR1 SGHRS, CDR2 YFSETQ. Trimming shortened V by 0 bases and J by 2 bases, and 11 bases separated the two germline ends. The full variable domain, rest sourced from reference TRBV5-1 and TRBJ2-2, is KAGVTQTPRYLIKTRGQQVTLSCSPISGHRSVSWYQQTPGQGLQFLFEYFSETQRNKGNFPGRFSGRQFSNSRSEMNVSTLELGDSALYLCASSLDGTVNTGELFFGEGSRLTVL.

Concerning this clonotype itself: Found in a library prepared for alpha chains, this beta chain is an off-target read, and its abundance has little meaning. This rearrangement joins TRBV7-2 to TRBJ2-5, with 8 bases identical to TRBD2. CDR3 length equals 13 residues. The germline gives CDR1 SGHTA, CDR2 FQGNSA. The V gene end was trimmed by 5 bases and the J gene end by 5 bases; junction bases not matched to a gene: 4. The chain's CDR3 is CASSVSGAETQYF. In DNA, the CDR3 is TGTGCCAGCAGCGTTAGCGGGGCCGAGACCCAGTACTTC.

Remarks on this clonotype: This beta chain is a stray read from a library made for alpha chains; its abundance is not meaningful. The chain joins TRBV19 to TRBJ2-1; D possibly corresponds to TRBD2 (5 bases). The CDR3 sequence is 15 residues long. Trimming removed 7 bases from V and 7 bases from J, with 20 bases in between. CDR1 LNHDA and CDR2 SQIVND come from the germline V gene (reference sequence). The CDR3 sequence is CASIPLGGRLNEQFF. CDR3 nucleotide sequence: TGTGCCAGTATCCCCTTAGGTGGGAGACTGAATGAGCAGTTCTTC.